This TCR beta chain was captured in a study of beta chain features in type 1 diabetes. At the level of the study: Sorted cells numbering around 100,000,000 were examined across all samples.

Expressed TCRB transcripts were sequenced after all isolated RNA was converted to cDNA. Profiled with immunoSEQ multiplex PCR; TCRdb holds only in-frame clones, not every one. The sample contains some 900,000 clones, under 20% of which appear only once. Concerning this clone itself: As yet, its antigen is unknown.

V trimming: 4 bases; J trimming: 6 bases; junction bases outside the gene matches: 10. The CDR3 sequence is 15 residues long. Germline-derived CDR1 and CDR2 are SGHDT and YYEEEE. Study-level points and caveats: Cells that show high TCR expression could be over-represented by cDNA sequencing.

This receptor was obtained from a woman aged 18-29 years in good health. The chain couples TRBV5-6 to TRBJ2-7; 10 nucleotides align to TRBD1. The sequenced material came from naive CD4+ T cells from blood. As DNA, the CDR3 is TGTGCCAGCAGCGGGATCGGGACAGGGGTCCCCGAGCAGTACTTC. Translated: CASSGIGTGVPEQYF. The variable domain in full, completed from reference TRBV5-6 and TRBJ2-7, reads DAGVTQSPTHLIKTRGQQVTLRCSPKSGHDTVSWYQQALGQGPQFIFQYYEEEERQRGNFPDRFSGHQFPNYSSELNVNALLLGDSALYLCASSGIGTGVPEQYFGPGTRLTVT.